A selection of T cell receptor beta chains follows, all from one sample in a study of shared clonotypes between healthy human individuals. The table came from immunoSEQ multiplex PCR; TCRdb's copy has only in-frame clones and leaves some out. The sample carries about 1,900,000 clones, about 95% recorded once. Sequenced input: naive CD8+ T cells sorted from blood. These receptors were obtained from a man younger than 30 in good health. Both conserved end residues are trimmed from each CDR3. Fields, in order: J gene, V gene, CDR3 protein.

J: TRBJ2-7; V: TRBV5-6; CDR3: ASSFMTSGAYSYEQY
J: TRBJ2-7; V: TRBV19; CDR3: ASSSSTGMYEQY
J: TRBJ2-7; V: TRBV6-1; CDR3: ASSEGQGPSYEQY
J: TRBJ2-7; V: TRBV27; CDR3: ASSLAGDTYEQY
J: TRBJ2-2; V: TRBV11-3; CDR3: ASSALTSGPGELF
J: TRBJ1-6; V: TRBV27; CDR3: ASSLGSSYNSPLH
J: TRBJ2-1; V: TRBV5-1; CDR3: ASSSVGPRWDEQF
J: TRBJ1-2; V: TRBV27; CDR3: ASSPGTGYYGYT
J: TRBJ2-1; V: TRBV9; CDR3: ASSTGGASSYNEQF
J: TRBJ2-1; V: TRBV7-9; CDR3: ASSPLTSGGYNEQF
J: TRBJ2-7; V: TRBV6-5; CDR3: ASSYGTGGFEQY
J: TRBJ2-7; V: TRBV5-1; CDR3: ASSLAGGPGYEQY
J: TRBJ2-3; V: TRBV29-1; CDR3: SPVGGGTQY
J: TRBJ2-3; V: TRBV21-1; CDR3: ASSQNTGDTQY
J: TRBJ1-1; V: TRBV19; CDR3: ASKGSTEAF
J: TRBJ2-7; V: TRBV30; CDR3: AWRWGTSGTSSYEQY
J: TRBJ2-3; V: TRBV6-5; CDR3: ASSSRTGGITDTQY
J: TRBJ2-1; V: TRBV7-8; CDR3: ASSLENNEQF
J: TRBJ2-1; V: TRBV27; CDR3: ASSLDGGASYNEQF
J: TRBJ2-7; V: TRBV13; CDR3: ASSLPDHYEQY
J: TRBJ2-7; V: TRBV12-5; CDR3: ASGLGAPSSYEQY
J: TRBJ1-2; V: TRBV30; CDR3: AWSAGGAYYGYT
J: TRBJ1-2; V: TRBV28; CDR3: ASSPMTATDYGYT
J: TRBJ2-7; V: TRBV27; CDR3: ASSLVGDPYEQY
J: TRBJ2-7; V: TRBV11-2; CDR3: ASSLHPGQGHYEQY
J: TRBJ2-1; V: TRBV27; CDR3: ASSPQTAYNEQF
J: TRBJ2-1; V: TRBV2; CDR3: ASSELQQGLGDEQF
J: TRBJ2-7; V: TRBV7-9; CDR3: ASSQSDEQY
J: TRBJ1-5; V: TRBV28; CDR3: ASSLITGRNQPQH
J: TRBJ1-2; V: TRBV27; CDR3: ASSLGITYGYT
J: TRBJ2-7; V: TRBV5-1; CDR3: ASSLAGTGFYEQY
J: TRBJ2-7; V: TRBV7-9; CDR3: ASSKGGLWEQY
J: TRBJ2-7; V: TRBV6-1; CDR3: ASSEDGERGSYEQY
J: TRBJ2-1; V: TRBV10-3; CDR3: AISGAGGNNEQF
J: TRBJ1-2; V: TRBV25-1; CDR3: ASRGQGMKYGYT
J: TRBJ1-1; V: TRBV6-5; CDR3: ASSYTLRGGTEAF
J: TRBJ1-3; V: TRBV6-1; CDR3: ASSEAVTIGNTIY
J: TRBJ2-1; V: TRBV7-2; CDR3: ASSLGGGLGNEQF
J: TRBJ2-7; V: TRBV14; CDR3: ASSQDIVSSYEQY
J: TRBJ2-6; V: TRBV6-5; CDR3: ASSYLGGAGANVLT
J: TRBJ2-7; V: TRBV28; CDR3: ASPRGGQGANEQY
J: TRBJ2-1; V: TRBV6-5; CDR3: ASSYGYEQF
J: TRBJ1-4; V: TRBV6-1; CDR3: ASSERVLGEKLF
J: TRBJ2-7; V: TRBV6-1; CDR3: ASSLRWDRGYEQY
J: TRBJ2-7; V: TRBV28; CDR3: ASSSGQGAPYEQY
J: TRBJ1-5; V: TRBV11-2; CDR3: ASSLEYGSNQPQH
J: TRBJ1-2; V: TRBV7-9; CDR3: ASSPDRGGYT
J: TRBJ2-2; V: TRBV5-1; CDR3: ASSEDRVQPNTGELF
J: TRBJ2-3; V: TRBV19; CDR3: ASSVTGIVTDTQY
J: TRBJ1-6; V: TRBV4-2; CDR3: ASSQRQVQDNSPLH
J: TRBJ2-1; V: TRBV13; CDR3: ASSFGRGSYNEQF
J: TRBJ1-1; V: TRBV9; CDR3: ASSVVWGTEAF
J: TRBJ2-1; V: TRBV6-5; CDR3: ASSYSQDNEQF
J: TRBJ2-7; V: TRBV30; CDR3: AWSTGAGYEQY